This paragraph reports one T cell receptor beta chain. The antigen is not known. At one boundary the junction diverges from the germline segment, which might be a read error. Uncontrolled infection, other autoimmune disease, pregnancy or lactation led to exclusion. The CDR3 length is 14 residues. CDR1 and CDR2 from the germline V gene are SEHNR and FQNEAQ (reference sequence). This sample is drawn from a study of T cells in Graves' hyperthyroidism and ophthalmopathy. Study-wide results and caveats: Appearing also in blood were most of the thyroid clonotypes expanded above 0.001. Ophthalmopathy and stable hyperthyroidism were told apart by a 13 V-J model. The model made its ophthalmopathy prediction, and onset followed a median around 6.5 months later.

Amplification targeted TCR beta CDR3 regions from RNA transcripts. First-round RT-PCR targeting the TCR CDR3 was performed with the HTBI primer set. A single record per CDR3 protein comes from TCRdb applying MiXCR to the multiplex PCR reads. The profile shows about 49,000 distinct CDR3 sequences, approximately 58% of them singletons. The chain has TRBV7-9 and TRBJ1-2; D might be TRBD1 (6 bases). The sequenced material came from peripheral blood or thyroid tissue (not recorded which). The sequence was obtained from a young man with Graves' hyperthyroidism. The CDR3, as DNA: TGTACCAGCAGCCCGGAATGGACAGAGTATGGCTACGCCTTC. Translating it yields CTSSPEWTEYGYAF.